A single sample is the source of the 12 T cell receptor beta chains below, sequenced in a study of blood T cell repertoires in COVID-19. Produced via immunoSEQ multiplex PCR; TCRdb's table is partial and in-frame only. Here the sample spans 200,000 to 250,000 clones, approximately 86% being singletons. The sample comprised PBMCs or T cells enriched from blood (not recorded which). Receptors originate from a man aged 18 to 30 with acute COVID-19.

In DNA form, the CDR3 reads TGTGCCAGCGGACAGGGGGACAGCAATCAGCCCCAGCATTTT. Its translation: CASGQGDSNQPQHF. The chain joins TRBV2 to TRBJ1-5; 10 bases map to TRBD1. The length of the CDR3 is 14 residues. CDR1 SNHLY and CDR2 FYNNEI come from the germline V gene. J gave up 1 base and V 8 bases, and 2 bases lay outside the gene matches.

The CDR3 DNA sequence: TGTGCCAGCAGTGAGGGGACAGCCGCCAATGAGCAGTTCTTC. The encoded protein is CASSEGTAANEQFF. V and J are TRBV28 and TRBJ2-1; TRBD1 matches 7 bases. Per germline, CDR1 MDHEN and CDR2 SYDVKM. The CDR3 extends over 14 amino acids. V dropped 5 bases and J dropped 6; count of bases not matched to a gene: 7.

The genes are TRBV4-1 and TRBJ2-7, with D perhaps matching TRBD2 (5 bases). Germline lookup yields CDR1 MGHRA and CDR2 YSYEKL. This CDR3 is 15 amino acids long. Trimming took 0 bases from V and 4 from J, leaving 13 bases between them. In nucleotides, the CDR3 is TGCGCCAGCAGCCAAGATGCCCGGGAATCTTACGAGCAGTACTTC. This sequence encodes CASSQDARESYEQYF.

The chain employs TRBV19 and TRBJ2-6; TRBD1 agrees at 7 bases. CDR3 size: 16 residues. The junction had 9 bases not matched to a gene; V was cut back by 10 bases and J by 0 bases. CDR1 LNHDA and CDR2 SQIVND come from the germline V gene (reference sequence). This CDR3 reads CAIRDSGVSGANVLTF. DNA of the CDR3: TGTGCCATTAGGGACAGTGGAGTCTCTGGGGCCAACGTCCTGACTTTC.

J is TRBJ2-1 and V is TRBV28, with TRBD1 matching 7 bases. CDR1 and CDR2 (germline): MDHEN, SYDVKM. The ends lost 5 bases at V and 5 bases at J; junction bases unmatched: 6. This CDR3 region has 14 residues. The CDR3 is CASSPYGTDNEQFF. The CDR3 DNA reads TGTGCCAGCAGTCCCTACGGGACAGACAATGAGCAGTTCTTC. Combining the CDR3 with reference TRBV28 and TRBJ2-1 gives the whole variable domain DVKVTQSSRYLVKRTGEKVFLECVQDMDHENMFWYRQDPGLGLRLIYFSYDVKMKEKGDIPEGYSVSREKKERFSLILESASTNQTSMYLCASSPYGTDNEQFFGPGTRLTVL.

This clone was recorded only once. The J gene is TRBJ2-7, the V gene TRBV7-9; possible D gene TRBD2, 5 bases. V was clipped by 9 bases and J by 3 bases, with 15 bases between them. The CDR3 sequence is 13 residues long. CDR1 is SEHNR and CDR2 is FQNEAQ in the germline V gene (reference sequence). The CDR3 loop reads CASTTGNNYEQYF. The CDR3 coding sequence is TGTGCCAGTACGACCGGGAACAACTACGAGCAGTACTTC.

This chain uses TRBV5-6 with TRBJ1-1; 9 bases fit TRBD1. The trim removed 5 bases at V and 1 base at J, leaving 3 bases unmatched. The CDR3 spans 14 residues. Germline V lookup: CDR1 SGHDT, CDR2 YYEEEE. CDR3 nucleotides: TGTGCCAGCAGTCGGACAGGGGCGAACACTGAAGCTTTCTTT. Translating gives CASSRTGANTEAFF.

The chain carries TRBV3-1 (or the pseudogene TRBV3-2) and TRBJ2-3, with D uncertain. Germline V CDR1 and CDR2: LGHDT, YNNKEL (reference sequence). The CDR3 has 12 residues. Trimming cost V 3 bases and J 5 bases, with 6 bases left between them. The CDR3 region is CASSQSGDTQYF. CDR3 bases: TGTGCCAGCAGCCAGTCAGGAGATACGCAGTATTTT.

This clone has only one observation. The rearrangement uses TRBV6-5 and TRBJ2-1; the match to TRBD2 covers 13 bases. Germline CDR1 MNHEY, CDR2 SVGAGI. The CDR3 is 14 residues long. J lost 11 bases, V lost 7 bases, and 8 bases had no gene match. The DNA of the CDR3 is TGTGCCAGCACGACTAGCGGGGGGCTTAAAAAGCAGTTCTTC. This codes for CASTTSGGLKKQFF.

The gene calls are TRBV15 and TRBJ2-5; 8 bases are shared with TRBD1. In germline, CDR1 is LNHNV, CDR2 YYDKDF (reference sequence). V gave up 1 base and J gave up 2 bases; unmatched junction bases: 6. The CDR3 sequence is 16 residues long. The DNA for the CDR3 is TGTGCCACCAGCAGAGCGGCAGGGGGCCCACAAGAGACCCAGTACTTC. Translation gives CATSRAAGGPQETQYF. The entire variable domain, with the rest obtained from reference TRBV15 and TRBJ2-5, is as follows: DAMVIQNPRYQVTQFGKPVTLSCSQTLNHNVMYWYQQKSSQAPKLLFHYYDKDFNNEADTPDNFQSRRPNTSFCFLDIRSPGLGDTAMYLCATSRAAGGPQETQYFGPGTRLLVL.

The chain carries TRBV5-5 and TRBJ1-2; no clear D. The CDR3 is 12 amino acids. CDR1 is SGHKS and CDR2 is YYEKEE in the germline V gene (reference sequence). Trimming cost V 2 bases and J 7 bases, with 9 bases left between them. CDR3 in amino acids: CASSLNIGGYTF. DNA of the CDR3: TGTGCCAGCAGCTTAAACATTGGTGGCTACACCTTC.

CDR3 DNA: TGTGCCAGCAGCAGACTCAAAAACCAGAACTATGGCTACACCTTC. This translates into CASSRLKNQNYGYTF. The chain has TRBV3-1 (or the pseudogene TRBV3-2) and TRBJ1-2; D remains unclear. Germline-derived CDR1 and CDR2 are LGHDT and YNNKEL (reference sequence). The CDR3 consists of 15 residues. Deletions cut 5 bases from V and 2 bases from J, with 15 bases between.